The 23 T cell receptor beta chains given below trace back to one sample, sequenced in a study of T cell repertoires in cytomegalovirus infection. What these receptors recognize is not known. TCRdb recomputed calls from the reads with MiXCR, one row per CDR3 protein. The sample consists of approximately 1,000,000 distinct CDR3 sequences, more than 25% of them appearing once. The material was cultured CD8+ T cells from PBMCs, obtained from culture after CMV antigen stimulation. The receptor source for this set is a human donor in good health (CMV status not recorded). Some clones in this sample may be carry-over from other donors' samples.

This clonotype was recorded many times. This sequence joins TRBV7-6 and TRBJ2-1; D is uncertain. The CDR3 contains 16 residues. Per the germline V gene, CDR1 is SGHVS and CDR2 is FNYEAQ. Deletions cut 4 bases from V and 2 bases from J, with 15 bases between. The CDR3 loop is CASSSTLKGAYNEQFF. The DNA for the CDR3 is TGTGCCAGCAGCTCAACTTTGAAGGGCGCCTACAATGAGCAGTTCTTC. Full variable domain (remainder filled in from reference TRBV7-6 and TRBJ2-1): GAGVSQSPRYKVTKRGQDVALRCDPISGHVSLYWYRQALGQGPEFLTYFNYEAQQDKSGLPNDRFSAERPEGSISTLTIQRTEQRDSAMYRCASSSTLKGAYNEQFFGPGTRLTVL.

The rearrangement links TRBV29-1 to TRBJ2-3, with D perhaps matching TRBD1 (5 bases). V lost 4 bases, J lost 6 bases, and 5 bases lay in between. From germline, CDR1 is SQVTM and CDR2 ANQGSEA. CDR3 length: 10 amino acids. CDR3 coding DNA: TGCAGCGTTGGACAGGATACGCAGTATTTT. This gives the protein CSVGQDTQYF.

A note on this clonotype: This may come from a read error, since a much larger clone is one base off. This CDR3 fails to terminate in the conserved phenylalanine or tryptophan, so it likely reflects a read error. The DNA for the CDR3 is TGTGCCAGCAGCAATACAGGGGCACGGGGCTACACCGTC. Its translation: CASSNTGARGYTV. V usage is TRBV12-3 or TRBV12-4 and J usage is TRBJ1-2; 7 positions match TRBD1. V dropped 6 bases and J dropped 8; count of bases not matched to a gene: 9. The CDR3 covers 13 residues.

The CDR3 region is CASSIVRANVDSPLHF. The CDR3 nucleotides are TGTGCCAGTAGTATAGTTCGAGCAAACGTCGATTCACCCCTCCACTTT. V gene TRBV19 combines with J gene TRBJ1-6, with D unclear. The germline gives CDR1 LNHDA, CDR2 SQIVND (reference sequence). Trimming took off 1 base at V and 8 bases at J, with 15 bases between the two ends. This CDR3 is 16 amino acids long. Drawing the rest from reference TRBV19 and TRBJ1-6, the complete variable domain is DGGITQSPKYLFRKEGQNVTLSCEQNLNHDAMYWYRQDPGQGLRLIYYSQIVNDFQKGDIAEGYSVSREKKESFPLTVTSAQKNPTAFYLCASSIVRANVDSPLHFGNGTRLTVT.

The chain carries TRBV24-1 and TRBJ2-2; 10 bases agree with TRBD2. Germline trimming cut 7 bases from V and 0 bases from J; bases unmatched to any gene: 1. Germline values: CDR1 KGHDR, CDR2 SFDVKD. CDR3 length: 15 amino acids. The CDR3, as DNA: TGTGCCACCAGGGGACTAGCGCCGAACACCGGGGAGCTGTTTTTT. Amino acid sequence: CATRGLAPNTGELFF.

The chain combines TRBV20-1 with TRBJ2-2; 7 nucleotides align to TRBD2. With 5 bases clipped from V and 7 bases from J, the junction kept 16 bases outside the gene matches. CDR1 is DFQATT, CDR2 SNEGSKA, per germline (reference sequence). This CDR3 contains 16 residues. CDR3 nucleotides: TGCAGTGCTTCCGGGACGGGAGCGGGGTACCACGGGGAGCTGTTTTTT. Translation: CSASGTGAGYHGELFF.

This chain links TRBV6-6 with TRBJ2-2; the D gene is possibly TRBD2 (6 bases). The CDR3 sequence is 14 residues long. Trimming removed 8 bases from V and 1 base from J, with 11 bases in between. Per the germline V gene, CDR1 is MNHNY and CDR2 is SVGAGI (reference sequence). The CDR3 nucleotides read TGTGCCAGCGCGATGCGGGGGAACACCGGGGAGCTGTTTTTT. Translated: CASAMRGNTGELFF.

This chain connects TRBV10-3 to TRBJ2-2; perhaps D is TRBD1 or TRBD2 (5 bases each). The length of the CDR3 is 16 residues. Germline loops: CDR1 ENHRY, CDR2 SYGVKD. V lost 2 bases, J lost 7 bases, and 17 bases lay in between. The CDR3 nucleotides read TGTGCCATCAGTGAGGAGGGGATTCCCCTGGGCGGGGAGCTGTTTTTT. Its translation: CAISEEGIPLGGELFF.

This clonotype came up many times. This sequence joins TRBV7-6 and TRBJ1-5; D uncertain. This CDR3 has 13 amino acids. Germline V CDR1 and CDR2: SGHVS, FNYEAQ. V was pared by 5 bases and J by 6 bases, with 11 bases between. CDR3 DNA: TGTGCCAGCAGCCCTCTACGAGGTCAGCCCCAGCATTTT. It is translated as CASSPLRGQPQHF.

This clonotype was detected a few times. The chain joins TRBV7-9 to TRBJ1-1; D unresolved. This CDR3 is 16 amino acids long. Deletions cut 4 bases from V and 5 bases from J, with 20 bases between. The germline gives CDR1 SEHNR, CDR2 FQNEAQ (reference sequence). DNA of the CDR3: TGTGCCAGCAGCTCCCGACCCGCCGGTGGAGGTACTGAAGCTTTCTTT. It is translated as CASSSRPAGGGTEAFF.

This sequence joins TRBV6-5 and TRBJ2-5; TRBD1 might be the D (7 bases). The CDR3 is 15 amino acids. Germline lookup yields CDR1 MNHEY and CDR2 SVGAGI. The germline V and J ends were trimmed by 5 bases and 2 bases, with 15 bases remaining between them. Written as DNA, the CDR3 is TGTGCCAGCAGTCGCTCGACAGGGAGGCAAGAGACCCAGTACTTC. Translation: CASSRSTGRQETQYF.

The chain couples TRBV12-3 or TRBV12-4 to TRBJ2-3; D might be TRBD2 (5 bases). This CDR3 is 17 amino acids long. V gave up 3 bases and J gave up 8 bases, with 24 bases separating them. The chain's CDR3 is CASSFVRGRPNGGTQYF. The DNA of the CDR3 is TGTGCCAGCAGTTTTGTACGGGGAAGACCAAATGGCGGTACGCAGTATTTT.

This clonotype was picked up a small number of times. The chain is built from TRBV7-6 and TRBJ1-1; 8 bases line up with TRBD1. The germline gives CDR1 SGHVS, CDR2 FNYEAQ. After removal of 5 bases from V and 0 bases from J, the junction contained 5 bases not matched to a gene. The CDR3 covers 15 residues. CDR3 region: CASSERTGLNTEAFF. The CDR3 nucleotides read TGTGCCAGCAGCGAGAGGACAGGGCTGAACACTGAAGCTTTCTTT.

V is TRBV12-3 or TRBV12-4 and J is TRBJ2-2, with unresolved D. The CDR3 has 14 amino acids. V was cut by 2 bases and J by 3 bases, with 7 bases left in between. CDR3 sequence reads: CASSLLAHTGELFF. The CDR3 DNA follows: TGTGCCAGCAGTTTATTGGCCCACACCGGGGAGCTGTTTTTT.

The J gene is TRBJ2-5, the V gene TRBV27; the D is unclear. The V and J ends lost 3 bases and 5 bases respectively, with 13 bases between them. There are 14 residues in the CDR3. The germline gives CDR1 MNHEY, CDR2 SMNVEV (reference sequence). Here the CDR3 reads CASSFLRHGETQYF. CDR3 coding DNA: TGTGCCAGCAGTTTCCTGAGGCATGGTGAGACCCAGTACTTC.

This clonotype has more than one count but fewer than ten. CDR3 DNA: TGTGCCAGCAGTTACCCCGCGGCGACTGACTATGGCTACACCTTC. It encodes CASSYPAATDYGYTF. The chain uses TRBV7-9 and TRBJ1-2; D not resolved. Germline CDR1 is SEHNR and CDR2 is FQNEAQ (reference sequence). Trimming left V 6 bases short and J 3 bases short, with 17 bases between. This CDR3 spans 15 amino acids.

In its sample, this clonotype was seen many times. The V and J genes are TRBV7-8 and TRBJ1-6, with D unresolved. The CDR3 runs to 17 residues. CDR1 and CDR2 (germline): SGHVS, FQNEAQ. V lost 2 bases to trimming and J lost 7 bases, with 18 bases between them. The CDR3 is CASSLSAGRQRNSPLHF. The CDR3 DNA sequence: TGTGCCAGCAGCTTATCGGCTGGTAGGCAGCGGAATTCACCCCTCCACTTT.

J is TRBJ1-2 and V is TRBV7-9; a weak D match, TRBD1 (5 bases). Trimming cost V 6 bases and J 2 bases, with 16 bases left between them. CDR1 is SEHNR and CDR2 is FQNEAQ in the germline V gene (reference sequence). This CDR3 is built from 15 residues. The CDR3 sequence is CASSSAGTHNYGYTF. The DNA of the CDR3 is TGTGCCAGCAGTAGTGCCGGGACGCACAACTATGGCTACACCTTC.

In regard to this clonotype: At one end the junction does not follow the germline gene, possibly because of a read error. V is TRBV6-1 and J is TRBJ2-3; D is possibly TRBD1 (5 bases). This CDR3 is 15 amino acids long. The germline V gene encodes CDR1 MNHNS and CDR2 SASEGT. The CDR3 region is CASSERQSLADTQYF. The CDR3 nucleotides read TGTGCCAGCAGTGAACGACAGTCCCTCGCAGATACTCAGTATTTT.

The rearrangement links TRBV18 to TRBJ2-3, with TRBD2 matching 11 bases. V was pared by 3 bases and J by 4 bases, with 12 bases of the junction left unmatched. Per the germline V gene, CDR1 is KGHSH and CDR2 is LQKENI. This CDR3 contains 18 residues. The CDR3, as DNA: TGTGCCAGCTCACCTATGGAGCCACTAGCGGGGGCGGCAGATACGCAGTATTTT. Translated: CASSPMEPLAGAADTQYF.

CDR3 bases: TGTGCCAGCAGCTTTGAGAGGGTGGTCAATCAGCCCCAGCATTTT. Its translation is CASSFERVVNQPQHF. The rearrangement uses TRBV7-9 and TRBJ1-5; D is undetermined. The V gene's germline CDR1 is SEHNR and CDR2 FQNEAQ (reference sequence). V was shortened by 3 bases and J by 3 bases, with 12 bases between the two germline ends. The CDR3 has 15 residues.

The chain carries TRBV6-6 and TRBJ1-5; D is undetermined. The germline V gene encodes CDR1 MNHNY and CDR2 SVGAGI (reference sequence). Between the trimmed V and J ends, which lost 1 base and 3 bases, there was a span of 22 bases. The CDR3 spans 19 residues. The CDR3 is CASSYLMYQENWVNQPQHF. The CDR3, as DNA: TGTGCCAGCAGTTACTTAATGTATCAGGAAAACTGGGTCAATCAGCCCCAGCATTTT.

Regarding this clonotype: A much larger clonotype is one base distant, so this may be a read error. The V call is TRBV7-9, the J call TRBJ2-1, with 9 bases that match TRBD2. The CDR3 length is 16 residues. The germline gives CDR1 SEHNR, CDR2 FQNEAQ (reference sequence). CDR3 bases: TGTACCAGCAGCACTCTAGCGGGGCCCTCCTACAATGAGCAGTTCTTC. Its translation: CTSSTLAGPSYNEQFF.